This TCR beta chain was sequenced for a study of T cell responses to AZD1222 COVID-19 vaccine. This CDR3 region has 15 residues. Germline CDR1 reads LNHNV; CDR2 reads YYDKDF (reference sequence). The V end was cut by 0 bases, the J end by 5 bases, with 11 bases between. Here immunoSEQ multiplex PCR was the method, and the copy in TCRdb shows in-frame clones only, minus some. The sample comprises approximately 140,000 clones, roughly 90% of which are singletons, and under 3.5% rests with the top ten. Study results and limitations: Epitopes outside B.1.351 and B.1.1.7 mutated regions reportedly drew nearly half of spike TCRs.

A note on this clone: No antigen is known for it.

The origin of this receptor is an adult in good health. The gene calls are TRBV15 and TRBJ1-5; D is unclear. The sample consisted of peripheral blood, taken on day 0 of AZD1222 vaccination. Here the CDR3 reads CATSRDGEGYQPQHF. CDR3 DNA: TGTGCCACCAGCAGAGATGGGGAGGGCTATCAGCCCCAGCATTTT.